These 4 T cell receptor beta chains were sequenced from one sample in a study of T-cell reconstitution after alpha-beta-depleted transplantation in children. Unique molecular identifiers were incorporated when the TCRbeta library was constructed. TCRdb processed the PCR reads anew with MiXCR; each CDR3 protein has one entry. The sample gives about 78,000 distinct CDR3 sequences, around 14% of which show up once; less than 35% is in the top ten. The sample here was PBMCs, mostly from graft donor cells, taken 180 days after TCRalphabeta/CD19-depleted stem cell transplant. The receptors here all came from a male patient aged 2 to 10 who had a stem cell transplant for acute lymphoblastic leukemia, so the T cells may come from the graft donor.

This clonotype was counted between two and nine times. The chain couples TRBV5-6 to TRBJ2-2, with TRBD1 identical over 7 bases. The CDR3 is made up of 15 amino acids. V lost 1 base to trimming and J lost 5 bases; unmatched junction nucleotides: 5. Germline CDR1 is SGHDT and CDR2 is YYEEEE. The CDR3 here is CASSLFTGETGELFF. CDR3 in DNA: TGTGCCAGCAGCTTGTTCACAGGGGAAACCGGGGAGCTGTTTTTT.

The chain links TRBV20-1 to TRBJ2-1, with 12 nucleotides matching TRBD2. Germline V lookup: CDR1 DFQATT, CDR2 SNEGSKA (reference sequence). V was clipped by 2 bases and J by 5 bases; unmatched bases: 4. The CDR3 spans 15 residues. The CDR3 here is CSARFLAGGNNEQFF. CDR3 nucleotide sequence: TGCAGTGCTAGATTTCTAGCGGGAGGGAACAATGAGCAGTTCTTC.

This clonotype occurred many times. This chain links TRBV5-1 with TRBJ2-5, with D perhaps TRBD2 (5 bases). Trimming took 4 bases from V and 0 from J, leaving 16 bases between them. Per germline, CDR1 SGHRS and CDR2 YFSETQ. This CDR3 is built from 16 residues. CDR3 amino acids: CASSPGGGLYQETQYF. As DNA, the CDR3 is TGCGCCAGCAGCCCAGGAGGAGGCCTGTACCAAGAGACCCAGTACTTC.

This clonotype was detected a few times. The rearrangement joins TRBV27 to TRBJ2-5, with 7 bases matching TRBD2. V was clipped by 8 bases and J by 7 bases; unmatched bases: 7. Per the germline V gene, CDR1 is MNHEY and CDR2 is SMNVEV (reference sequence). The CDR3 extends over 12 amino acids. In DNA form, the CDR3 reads TGTGCCAGCGGGTTCCCGGGGGGGACCCAGTACTTC. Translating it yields CASGFPGGTQYF.